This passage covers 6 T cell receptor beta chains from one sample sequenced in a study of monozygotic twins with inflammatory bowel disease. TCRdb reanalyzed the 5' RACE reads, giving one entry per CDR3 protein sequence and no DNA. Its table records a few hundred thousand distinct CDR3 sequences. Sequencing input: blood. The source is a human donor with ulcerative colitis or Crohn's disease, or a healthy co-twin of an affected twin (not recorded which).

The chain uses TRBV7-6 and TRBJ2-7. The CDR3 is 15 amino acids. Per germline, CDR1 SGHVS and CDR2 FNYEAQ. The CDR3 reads CASSLEASSIYEQYF.

The CDR3 loop is CSALGQGGETQYF. This chain uses TRBV20-1 with TRBJ2-5; TCRdb calls TRBD1, which cannot be checked without DNA. In germline, CDR1 is DFQATT, CDR2 SNEGSKA (reference sequence). The CDR3 length is 13 residues.

The CDR3 protein is CASILTSNTEAFF. V and J are TRBV28 and TRBJ1-1. CDR3 length: 13 amino acids. Germline CDR1 reads MDHEN; CDR2 reads SYDVKM.

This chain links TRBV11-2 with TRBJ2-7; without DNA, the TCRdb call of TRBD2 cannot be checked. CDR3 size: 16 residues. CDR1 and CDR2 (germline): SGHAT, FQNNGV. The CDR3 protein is CASSLDLTSGAYEQYF.

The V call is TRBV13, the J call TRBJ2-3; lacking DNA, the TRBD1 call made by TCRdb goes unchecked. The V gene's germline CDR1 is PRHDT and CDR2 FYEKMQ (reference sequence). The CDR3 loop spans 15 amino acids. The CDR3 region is CASSPVWGSTDTQYF.

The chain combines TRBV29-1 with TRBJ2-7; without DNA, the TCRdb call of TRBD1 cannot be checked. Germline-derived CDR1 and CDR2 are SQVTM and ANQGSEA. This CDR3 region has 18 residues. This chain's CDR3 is CSVEVSPLGEQATYEQYF.